The following is a T cell receptor (beta chain) sequence with its context. The target of this receptor is not known. Base-call qualities are not available, and no considerably larger clone is one nucleotide away. These data originate in a study of response to subunit inactivated influenza vaccine (dated 2018 in TCRdb). With regard to the full study: Deep quantitative T cell receptor repertoire profiling was used in the study to track responses to a trivalent subunit inactivated influenza vaccine.

Paper-wide results and their limitations: The authors proposed that each seasonal influenza vaccination may bring in only a limited number of new T cells.

Receptors were amplified or captured by RT-PCR. Instrument used: Illumina HiSeq 2500. TCRdb reworked the public reads: Q25 trimming with fastp, MiXCR clone assembly, productive beta chains retained. Merged by CDR3 protein, the rows form single entries marked with the most common genes and DNA. This sample gives about 300,000 distinct CDR3 sequences in total; about 20% of them show up just once. The biggest ten clones account for 10% of the sample. The sample here was PBMCs from blood, taken less than 22 months after vaccination. The sequence derives from a man aged 45 to 75 who received an inactivated influenza vaccine. Donor details come from another sample of the same person, matched by shared clones.

The CDR3 sequence is CATSDRGQGRYGYTF. The DNA is TGTGCCACCAGTGACCGCGGGCAGGGACGCTATGGCTACACCTTC. The sequence links TRBV24-1 to TRBJ1-2; possibly the D gene is TRBD1, per 5 matching bases. CDR1 and CDR2 were assigned from the germline V gene as KGHDR and SFDVKD. V drops 4 bases and J drops 4 bases, leaving 15 bases in between. Inclusive of the bounding cysteine and phenylalanine, the CDR3 is 15 residues long. Only CDR3 DNA remains: 45 bases, in frame from the first base.